This entry concerns a single T cell receptor (beta chain). Antigen unknown. This sample stems from a study of T cells in Graves' hyperthyroidism and ophthalmopathy. Study observations and caveats: Using 13 V-J features, a model discriminated ophthalmopathy from stable hyperthyroidism. Model output signaled ophthalmopathy a median approximately 6 months ahead of onset. Blood also carried most thyroid clonotypes expanded above 0.001.

TCR beta CDR3 sequences were amplified from RNA transcripts. With the HTBI primer set, the TCR CDR3 went through a first round of RT-PCR. TCRdb re-analysed the multiplex PCR reads in MiXCR, keeping a single row per CDR3 protein. Altogether a few hundred thousand distinct CDR3 sequences are present, under 60% being singletons, with the ten largest covering just over 8%. Trimming pared 5 bases from V and 5 bases from J, leaving 21 bases between. The CDR3 consists of 16 residues. The V gene's germline CDR1 is LNHDA and CDR2 SQIVND (reference sequence). An absence of ophthalmopathy progression within 18 months meant stable Graves' hyperthyroidism.

V and J are TRBV19 and TRBJ1-1; D is ambiguous. The clonotype originates from a woman aged 18-29 years with Graves' hyperthyroidism. Sequenced: peripheral blood or thyroid tissue (not recorded which). CDR3 residues: CASSVLRPQLRTEAFF. DNA for the CDR3: TGTGCCAGTAGTGTACTCCGGCCTCAGCTTCGTACTGAAGCTTTCTTT. Drawing the rest from reference TRBV19 and TRBJ1-1, the complete variable domain is DGGITQSPKYLFRKEGQNVTLSCEQNLNHDAMYWYRQDPGQGLRLIYYSQIVNDFQKGDIAEGYSVSREKKESFPLTVTSAQKNPTAFYLCASSVLRPQLRTEAFFGQGTRLTVV.